A selection of T cell receptor beta chains follows, all from one sample in a study of cytomegalovirus exposure and HLA in healthy donors. Clones were sequenced by immunoSEQ multiplex PCR, and TCRdb holds only the in-frame ones, with some missing. The sample gives 150,000 to 200,000 clones, about nine tenths of which show up once; about 2.5% is in the top ten. Sequencing was carried out using PBMCs. All receptors come from a man between 18 and 29 years old in good health and CMV-seropositive. CDR3s include the opening cysteine and the closing phenylalanine or tryptophan. The order of the fields is clone size, J gene, V gene, D gene, CDR3 protein, CDR3 DNA. D genes are given only for firm matches. The size field is filled for only some rows; it gives once, few, many or a size class.

.	TRBJ2-2	TRBV13	TRBD1	CASSLGDRDTGELFF	TGTGCCAGCAGCTTAGGAGACAGGGACACCGGGGAGCTGTTTTTT
.	TRBJ2-2	TRBV11-3	.	CASSSGAGELFF	TGTGCCAGCAGCTCAGGGGCCGGGGAGCTGTTTTTT
.	TRBJ2-7	TRBV18	.	CASSPPAGFEQYF	TGTGCCAGCTCACCACCGGCAGGGTTCGAGCAGTACTTC
.	TRBJ2-3	TRBV25-1	.	CASSEGSGQGPGTDTQYF	TGTGCCAGCAGTGAAGGGAGTGGGCAGGGGCCCGGCACAGATACGCAGTATTTT
.	TRBJ2-2	TRBV5-4	TRBD2	CASSFGGRAGTGELFF	TGTGCCAGCAGCTTCGGCGGGAGGGCCGGCACCGGGGAGCTGTTTTTT
.	TRBJ2-7	TRBV7-9	.	CASSLTATYEQYF	TGTGCCAGCAGCTTGACAGCCACCTACGAGCAGTACTTC
.	TRBJ2-3	TRBV27	.	CASSLSRRGLTDTQYF	TGTGCCAGCAGTTTATCAAGGCGGGGTCTCACAGATACGCAGTATTTT
.	TRBJ2-1	TRBV30	.	CAWSVSVSGREQFF	TGTGCCTGGAGTGTATCCGTGAGTGGGAGGGAGCAGTTCTTC
.	TRBJ1-2	TRBV28	.	CASSRTAGYTF	TGTGCCAGCAGCCGGACAGCTGGCTACACCTTC
.	TRBJ2-3	TRBV19	TRBD2	CASKMSGGADTQYF	TGTGCCAGTAAGATGAGCGGGGGGGCTGATACGCAGTATTTT
.	TRBJ1-4	TRBV18	TRBD1	CASSPDRVKEKLFF	TGTGCCAGCTCACCCGACAGGGTGAAGGAAAAACTGTTTTTT
few	TRBJ1-5	TRBV19	.	CASSIPRSNQPQHF	TGTGCCAGTAGTATACCCAGAAGCAATCAGCCCCAGCATTTT
.	TRBJ2-3	TRBV2	TRBD1	CASLGDRGRIDTQYF	TGTGCCAGCTTAGGAGACAGGGGGCGTATAGATACGCAGTATTTT
.	TRBJ1-2	TRBV19	.	CASSTPGGHGYTF	TGTGCCAGTAGTACCCCGGGAGGGCATGGCTACACCTTC
once	TRBJ2-7	TRBV6-5	.	CASSYSEQVPSYEQYF	TGTGCCAGCAGTTACTCTGAGCAAGTTCCGAGCTACGAGCAGTACTTC
.	TRBJ2-2	TRBV28	TRBD2	CASWGRALIGELFF	TGTGCCAGCTGGGGGAGGGCCCTGATCGGGGAGCTGTTTTTT
.	TRBJ1-1	TRBV5-6	TRBD1	CASSPGTGGEAFF	TGTGCCAGCAGCCCAGGGACAGGGGGTGAAGCTTTCTTT
.	TRBJ2-3	TRBV5-1	TRBD2	CASSLALLGLASDTQYF	TGCGCCAGCAGCTTGGCCCTTTTGGGACTAGCTTCAGATACGCAGTATTTT
.	TRBJ2-7	TRBV6-5	.	CASSGQGNHEQYF	TGTGCCAGCAGTGGGCAGGGGAACCACGAGCAGTACTTC
.	TRBJ2-2	TRBV27	TRBD2	CASSLWGGVNTGELFF	TGTGCCAGCAGTTTATGGGGGGGAGTTAACACCGGGGAGCTGTTTTTT
.	TRBJ2-7	TRBV29-1	TRBD1	CSVDGDSAYEQYF	TGCAGCGTTGATGGGGACAGCGCCTACGAGCAGTACTTC
.	TRBJ2-3	TRBV15	.	CATSRDLSNGGDTQYF	TGTGCCACCAGCAGAGATCTGAGTAACGGGGGAGATACGCAGTATTTT
.	TRBJ2-7	TRBV14	.	CASSTGQRLVEQYF	TGTGCCAGCAGCACCGGACAGCGTTTGGTCGAGCAGTACTTC
.	TRBJ1-6	TRBV18	.	CASSLDQQVSPLHF	TGTGCCAGCTCACTCGACCAACAGGTTTCACCCCTCCACTTT
.	TRBJ2-1	TRBV7-9	.	CASSSRGREQFF	TGTGCCAGCAGTAGCAGAGGAAGGGAGCAGTTCTTC
.	TRBJ1-2	TRBV6-5	.	CASSPGLTYGYTF	TGTGCCAGCAGCCCGGGACTTACATATGGCTACACCTTC
.	TRBJ1-5	TRBV11-2	.	CASSLAPGNQPQHF	TGTGCCAGCAGCTTAGCACCAGGCAATCAGCCCCAGCATTTT
.	TRBJ1-1	TRBV5-1	TRBD1	CASSLGTGGRMNTEAFF	TGCGCCAGCAGCTTAGGGACAGGGGGCCGCATGAACACTGAAGCTTTCTTT
once	TRBJ2-1	TRBV5-1	.	CASSLVGASSYNEQFF	TGCGCCAGCAGCTTGGTCGGTGCGAGCTCCTACAATGAGCAGTTCTTC
.	TRBJ1-2	TRBV20-1	.	CSARADYGYTF	TGCAGTGCTAGAGCAGACTATGGCTACACCTTC
.	TRBJ1-3	TRBV7-8	.	CASSLEVAGGNTIYF	TGTGCCAGCAGCTTAGAGGTCGCAGGCGGAAACACCATATATTTT
.	TRBJ2-7	TRBV7-9	TRBD1	CASGAGGPYEQYF	TGTGCCAGCGGGGCAGGGGGACCCTACGAGCAGTACTTC
.	TRBJ2-7	TRBV6-6	TRBD1	CASRSDRGVSYEQYF	TGTGCCAGCAGGTCGGACAGGGGCGTATCCTACGAGCAGTACTTC
.	TRBJ1-2	TRBV5-4	.	CASSSRGGNYGYTF	TGTGCCAGCAGCTCACGGGGGGGCAACTATGGCTACACCTTC
.	TRBJ1-1	TRBV7-3	.	CASSLTGGTEAFF	TGTGCCAGCAGCTTAACGGGGGGAACTGAAGCTTTCTTT
once	TRBJ2-1	TRBV18	TRBD2	CASSPPLAGGLNEQFF	TGTGCCAGCTCACCACCTCTAGCGGGAGGGTTGAATGAGCAGTTCTTC
.	TRBJ2-4	TRBV28	TRBD2	CASSSGGPKNIQYF	TGTGCCAGCAGCTCGGGAGGGCCCAAAAACATTCAGTACTTC